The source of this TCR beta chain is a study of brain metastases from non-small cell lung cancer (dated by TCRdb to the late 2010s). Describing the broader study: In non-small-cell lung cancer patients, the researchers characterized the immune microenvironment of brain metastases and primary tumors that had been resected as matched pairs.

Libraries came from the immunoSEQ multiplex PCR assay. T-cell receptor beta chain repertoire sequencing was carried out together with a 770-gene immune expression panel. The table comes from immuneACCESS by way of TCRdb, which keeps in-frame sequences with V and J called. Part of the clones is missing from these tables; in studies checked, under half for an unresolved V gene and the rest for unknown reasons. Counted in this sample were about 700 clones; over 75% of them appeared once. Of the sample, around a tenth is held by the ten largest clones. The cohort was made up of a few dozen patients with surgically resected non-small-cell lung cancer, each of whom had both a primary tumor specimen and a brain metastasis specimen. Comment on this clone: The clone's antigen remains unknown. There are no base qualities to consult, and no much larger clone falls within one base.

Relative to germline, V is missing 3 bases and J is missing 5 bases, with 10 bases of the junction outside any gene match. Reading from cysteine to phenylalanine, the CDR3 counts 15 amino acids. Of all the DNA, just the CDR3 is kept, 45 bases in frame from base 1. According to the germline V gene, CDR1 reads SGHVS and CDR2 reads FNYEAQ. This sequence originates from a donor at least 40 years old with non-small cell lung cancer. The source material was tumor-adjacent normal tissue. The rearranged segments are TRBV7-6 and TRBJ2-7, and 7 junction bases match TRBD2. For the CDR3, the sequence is CASSLGAGSGHEQYF. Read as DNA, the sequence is TGTGCCAGCAGCTTGGGAGCGGGAAGTGGCCACGAGCAGTACTTC.